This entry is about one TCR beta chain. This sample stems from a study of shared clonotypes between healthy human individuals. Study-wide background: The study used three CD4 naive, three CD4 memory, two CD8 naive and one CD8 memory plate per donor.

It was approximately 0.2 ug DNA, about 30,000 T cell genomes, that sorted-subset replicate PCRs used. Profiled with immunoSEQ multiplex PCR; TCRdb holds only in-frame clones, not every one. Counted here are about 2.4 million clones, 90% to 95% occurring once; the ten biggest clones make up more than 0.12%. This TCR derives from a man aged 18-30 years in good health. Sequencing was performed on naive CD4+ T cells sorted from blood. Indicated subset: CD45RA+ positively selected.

The CDR3 region is CASSETTRSSYNEQFF. The CDR3 DNA sequence: TGTGCCAGCAGTGAAACGACTAGATCCTCCTACAATGAGCAGTTCTTC. This chain joins TRBV2 and TRBJ2-1; TRBD2 might be the D (6 bases). Germline V gene sequence: CDR1 SNHLY, CDR2 FYNNEI. The V end was cut by 2 bases, the J end by 0 bases, with 11 bases between. The CDR3 runs to 16 residues.